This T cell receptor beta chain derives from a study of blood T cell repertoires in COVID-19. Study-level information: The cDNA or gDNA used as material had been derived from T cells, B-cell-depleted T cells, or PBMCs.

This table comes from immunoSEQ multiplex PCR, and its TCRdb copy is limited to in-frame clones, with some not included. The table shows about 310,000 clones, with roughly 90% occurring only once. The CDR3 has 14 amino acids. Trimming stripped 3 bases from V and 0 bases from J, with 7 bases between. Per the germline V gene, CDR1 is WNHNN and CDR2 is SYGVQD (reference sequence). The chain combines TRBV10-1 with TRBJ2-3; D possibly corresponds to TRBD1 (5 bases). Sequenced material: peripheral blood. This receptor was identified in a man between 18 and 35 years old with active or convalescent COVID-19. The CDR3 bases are TGCGCCAGCAGTGATAAGGGGAGCACAGATACGCAGTATTTT. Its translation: CASSDKGSTDTQYF.